One and the same sample provided the 20 T cell receptor beta chains below, sequenced in a study of CD8 T cells in Susac syndrome (dated by TCRdb to the late 2010s). Libraries came from the immunoSEQ multiplex PCR assay. RNA was extracted using the RNeasy kit, and roughly 0.5 to 1 ug of the RNA was reverse transcribed with random hexamers. TCRdb reran the public reads through fastp at Q25 and MiXCR, keeping productive beta chains. Each CDR3 protein gets just one entry, which takes the most common genes and DNA from the rows behind it. This sample gives approximately 200,000 distinct CDR3 sequences in total; approximately 94% of them show up just once. Roughly 0.095% of the sample is held by the ten biggest clonotypes. Source material: CD4+ T cells from PBMCs. The receptor set was obtained from a human donor with multiple sclerosis.

The CDR3 nucleotides read TGTGCCTGGAGTGGGGATAGCAATCAGCCCCAGCATTTT. Protein: CAWSGDSNQPQHF. This chain links TRBV30 with TRBJ1-5, with D hard to call. The CDR3 covers 13 residues. Germline loops: CDR1 GTSNPN, CDR2 SVGIG (reference sequence). Trimming left V 1 base short and J 0 bases short, with 4 bases between.

CDR3 sequence: CASSFRGASTDTQYF. The CDR3 bases are TGTGCCAGCAGTTTTCGGGGGGCTAGCACAGATACGCAGTATTTT. This rearrangement joins TRBV27 to TRBJ2-3, with D perhaps matching TRBD2 (7 bases). The CDR3 covers 15 residues. CDR1 is MNHEY, CDR2 SMNVEV, per germline (reference sequence). Trimming shortened V by 3 bases and J by 0 bases, and 10 bases separated the two germline ends.

The chain is built from TRBV28 and TRBJ2-5; D may match TRBD1 or TRBD2 (6 bases each). V lost 7 bases, J lost 4 bases, and 16 bases lay in between. The CDR3 spans 14 residues. Germline V lookup: CDR1 MDHEN, CDR2 SYDVKM. In DNA form, the CDR3 reads TGTGCCAGCACTACGCCCGGGGGCCTAGAGACCCAGTACTTC. Amino acid sequence: CASTTPGGLETQYF.

This chain connects TRBV30 to TRBJ1-2; D is ambiguous. The CDR3 extends over 13 amino acids. Per germline, CDR1 GTSNPN and CDR2 SVGIG (reference sequence). Trimming removed 5 bases from V and 4 bases from J, with 14 bases in between. The CDR3 DNA follows: TGTGCCTGGTACCGTAGGAGATTCTATGGCTACACCTTC. Protein product: CAWYRRRFYGYTF.

This chain links TRBV20-1 with TRBJ2-3; D is possibly TRBD2 (7 bases). Per germline, CDR1 DFQATT and CDR2 SNEGSKA (reference sequence). CDR3 size: 15 residues. V was cut by 3 bases and J by 1 base, with 14 bases left in between. The CDR3 DNA is TGCAGTGCTAGGGGGGGGCCTTGGGGCACAGATACGCAGTATTTT. This codes for CSARGGPWGTDTQYF.

This rearrangement joins TRBV5-1 to TRBJ1-2; D not certain. Trimming took off 2 bases at V and 3 bases at J, with 11 bases between the two ends. CDR1 and CDR2 from the germline V gene are SGHRS and YFSETQ. This CDR3 is built from 14 residues. CDR3 protein: CASSFGSGDYGYTF. The CDR3 nucleotides read TGCGCCAGCAGCTTTGGATCTGGGGACTATGGCTACACCTTC.

The chain has TRBV5-1 and TRBJ2-1; D is uncertain. Germline CDR1 is SGHRS and CDR2 is YFSETQ. The CDR3 has 14 amino acids. V lost 3 bases and J lost 8, with 15 bases in between. The CDR3 region is CASSSKPPSDEQFF. For the CDR3, the DNA is TGCGCCAGCAGCTCGAAGCCACCGTCGGATGAGCAGTTCTTC.

The chain is built from TRBV7-9 and TRBJ1-1; D is ambiguous. Germline loops: CDR1 SEHNR, CDR2 FQNEAQ (reference sequence). Trimming stripped 2 bases from V and 4 bases from J, with 5 bases between. This CDR3 has 12 residues. Written as DNA, the CDR3 is TGTGCCAGCAGCTTAAGCTCCACTGAAGCTTTCTTT. It yields the protein CASSLSSTEAFF.

This clonotype has only one observation. V and J are TRBV10-3 and TRBJ2-5, with D maybe TRBD2 (6 bases). CDR1 and CDR2 (germline): ENHRY, SYGVKD. The ends were cut back, 5 bases at V and 0 bases at J, with 13 bases in the middle. This CDR3 spans 15 amino acids. The CDR3: CAISSAGGYQETQYF. Here the CDR3 DNA reads TGTGCCATCAGTTCGGCCGGAGGGTACCAAGAGACCCAGTACTTC.

V and J are TRBV5-1 and TRBJ2-5; D is ambiguous. CDR3 length: 13 residues. Trimming took 1 base from V and 4 from J, leaving 8 bases between them. Germline V gene sequence: CDR1 SGHRS, CDR2 YFSETQ. This CDR3 reads CASSLWGTETQYF. DNA for the CDR3: TGCGCCAGCAGCTTGTGGGGAACAGAGACCCAGTACTTC.

The rearrangement uses TRBV9 and TRBJ1-6; D is perhaps TRBD1 (5 bases). Trimming removed 4 bases at V and 5 bases at J, with 13 bases between. Germline CDR1 SGDLS, CDR2 YYNGEE. This CDR3 region has 15 residues. The CDR3 protein is CASSPEGTDNSPLHF. The CDR3 bases are TGTGCCAGCAGCCCAGAGGGGACCGATAATTCACCCCTCCACTTT.

The chain couples TRBV20-1 to TRBJ1-1, with 9 positions matching TRBD1. With V trimmed by 8 bases and J by 2 bases, 6 bases remained unmatched. Germline V gene lookup returns CDR1 DFQATT and CDR2 SNEGSKA (reference sequence). This CDR3 has 13 amino acids. Written as DNA, the CDR3 is TGCAGTAAGGACAGGGGAGTTAACACTGAAGCTTTCTTT. Its protein is CSKDRGVNTEAFF.

The rearrangement links TRBV19 to TRBJ1-5, with D possibly TRBD1 on 5 matching bases. The CDR3 covers 16 residues. The V end was cut by 5 bases, the J end by 4 bases, with 18 bases between. The germline V gene encodes CDR1 LNHDA and CDR2 SQIVND (reference sequence). This chain's CDR3 is CASSLSTGGKNQPQHF. DNA of the CDR3: TGTGCCAGTAGTCTGAGCACGGGGGGTAAGAATCAGCCCCAGCATTTT.

This clonotype has only one observation. The rearrangement links TRBV20-1 to TRBJ2-5; maybe TRBD2 (5 bases). Trimming cost V 3 bases and J 4 bases, with 12 bases left between them. Per the germline V gene, CDR1 is DFQATT and CDR2 is SNEGSKA (reference sequence). CDR3 length: 13 amino acids. Here the CDR3 reads CSASTLALETQYF. DNA for the CDR3: TGCAGTGCTAGTACCCTAGCTTTAGAGACCCAGTACTTC.

The genes are TRBV11-3 and TRBJ2-3; D is uncertain. The germline gives CDR1 SGHNT, CDR2 YENEEA. V was cut by 6 bases and J by 11 bases, with 18 bases left in between. CDR3 length: 13 amino acids. Here the CDR3 reads CASSSDDPPWQYF. The CDR3 coding sequence is TGTGCCAGCAGTTCGGACGACCCGCCGTGGCAGTATTTT.

CDR3 loop: CASSFTEGTEAFF. Here the CDR3 DNA reads TGTGCCAGCAGCTTTACGGAAGGCACTGAAGCTTTCTTT. The genes are TRBV7-9 and TRBJ1-1; no firm D call. Germline V gene lookup returns CDR1 SEHNR and CDR2 FQNEAQ (reference sequence). V dropped 3 bases and J dropped 4 bases, with 9 bases sitting between them. CDR3 length: 13 residues.

The CDR3 loop reads CSVVPGQYEAFF. DNA of the CDR3: TGCAGCGTCGTCCCGGGACAGTATGAAGCTTTCTTT. The chain joins TRBV29-1 to TRBJ1-1; 7 bases are shared with TRBD1. CDR3 length: 12 residues. Germline V CDR1 and CDR2: SQVTM, ANQGSEA. V lost 6 bases and J lost 7; bases outside the gene matches: 8.

The chain employs TRBV5-4 and TRBJ1-1; no definite D call. The germline gives CDR1 SGHNT, CDR2 YYREEE (reference sequence). CDR3 length equals 14 residues. Trimming took off 2 bases at V and 5 bases at J, with 13 bases between the two ends. The CDR3 region has the DNA TGTGCCAGCAGCTTCACCTCCTGGTCGACTGAAGCTTTCTTT. Translated, it gives CASSFTSWSTEAFF. Together with reference TRBV5-4 and TRBJ1-1, the CDR3 gives the full variable domain: ETGVTQSPTHLIKTRGQQVTLRCSSQSGHNTVSWYQQALGQGPQFIFQYYREEENGRGNFPPRFSGLQFPNYSSELNVNALELDDSALYLCASSFTSWSTEAFFGQGTRLTVV.

This chain joins TRBV7-2 and TRBJ2-1, with TRBD2 identical over 11 bases. From germline, CDR1 is SGHTA and CDR2 FQGNSA. CDR3 length: 18 residues. Trimming cost V 4 bases and J 7 bases; bases outside gene matches: 15. The CDR3, as DNA: TGTGCCAGCAGCTCGAGGTGGGCCCTAGCGGGGGGTAATAATGAGCAGTTCTTC. Protein: CASSSRWALAGGNNEQFF. The full variable domain, with the rest looked up from reference TRBV7-2 and TRBJ2-1, is GAGVSQSPSNKVTEKGKDVELRCDPISGHTALYWYRQSLGQGLEFLIYFQGNSAPDKSGLPSDRFSAERTGGSVSTLTIQRTQQEDSAVYLCASSSRWALAGGNNEQFFGPGTRLTVL.

This chain joins TRBV20-1 and TRBJ2-1, with D perhaps matching TRBD2 (6 bases). V was pared by 5 bases and J by 5 bases, with 13 bases between. The CDR3 extends over 13 amino acids. Germline CDR1 DFQATT, CDR2 SNEGSKA (reference sequence). CDR3: CSAPGTSHNEQFF. In DNA, the CDR3 is TGCAGTGCTCCCGGGACTTCACACAATGAGCAGTTCTTC.